Listed below are T cell receptor beta chains from one sample, sequenced in a study of control samples from healthy donors and cancer patients. Here immunoSEQ multiplex PCR was the method, and the copy in TCRdb shows in-frame clones only, minus some. Of about 130,000 clones in the sample, about 95% were seen once. Specimen: blood. Receptors were obtained from a young man in good health. Both conserved end residues are part of each CDR3. Fields, in order: V gene, J gene, CDR3 protein.

TRBV6-2/TRBV6-3,TRBJ2-7,CASSSTGGYEQYF
TRBV11-2,TRBJ1-1,CASSLVGTEAFF
TRBV7-9,TRBJ2-7,CASSFFRPATKITYEQYF
TRBV7-9,TRBJ1-3,CASSLDRDGNTIYF
TRBV29-1,TRBJ2-2,CSVERAGELFF
TRBV28,TRBJ1-5,CASSLTGTKFNQPQHF
TRBV6-1,TRBJ2-5,CASSEGGGWETQYF
TRBV13,TRBJ2-1,CASSSPSLGDNEQFF
TRBV4-1,TRBJ2-7,CASSQDQGTSYEQYF
TRBV7-8,TRBJ2-7,CASSLADRGAYEQYF
TRBV3-1/TRBV3-2,TRBJ1-2,CASSQVQGSYGYTF
TRBV12-3/TRBV12-4,TRBJ1-1,CASSASGAAFF
TRBV27,TRBJ2-7,CASSWAGAHEQYF
TRBV15,TRBJ1-1,CATSRENRANTEAFF
TRBV5-4,TRBJ2-3,CASGGAENTQYF
TRBV7-6,TRBJ2-5,CASSLGLAGRETQYF
TRBV6-5,TRBJ1-4,CASKRGPTNEKLFF
TRBV27,TRBJ2-7,CASSLGILRKQYF
TRBV6-2/TRBV6-3,TRBJ1-2,CASSYPDRAAGYTF
TRBV7-8,TRBJ2-7,CASSPKTGNEQYF
TRBV28,TRBJ2-2,CASSGGSGFYTGELFF
TRBV28,TRBJ2-3,CASSPGGTGGGTDTQYF
TRBV5-6,TRBJ2-7,CASSRRGHDMGEQYF
TRBV24-1,TRBJ2-7,CATSDSNDRGFYEQYF
TRBV30,TRBJ2-3,CAYDKAGPTDTQYF
TRBV5-6,TRBJ2-3,CASSLARGFSTDTQYF
TRBV7-2,TRBJ1-2,CASSLLGQPYGYTF